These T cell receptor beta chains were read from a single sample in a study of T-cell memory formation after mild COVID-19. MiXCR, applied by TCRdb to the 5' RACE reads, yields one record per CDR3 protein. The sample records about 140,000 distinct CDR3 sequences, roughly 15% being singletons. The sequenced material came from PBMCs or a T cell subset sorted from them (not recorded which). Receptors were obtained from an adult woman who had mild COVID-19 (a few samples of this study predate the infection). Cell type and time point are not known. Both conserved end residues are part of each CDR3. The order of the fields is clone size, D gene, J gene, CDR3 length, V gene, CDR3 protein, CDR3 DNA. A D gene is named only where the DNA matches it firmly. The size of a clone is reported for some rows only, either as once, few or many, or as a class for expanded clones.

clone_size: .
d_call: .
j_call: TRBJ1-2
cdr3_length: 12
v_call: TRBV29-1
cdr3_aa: CSVAFGSEGYTF
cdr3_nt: TGCAGCGTTGCGTTTGGGTCGGAGGGCTACACCTTC

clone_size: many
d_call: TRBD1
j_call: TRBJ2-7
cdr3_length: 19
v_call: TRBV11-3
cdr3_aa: CASSSHPGTGGMSSYEQYF
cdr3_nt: TGTGCCAGCAGCTCTCACCCCGGGACAGGGGGTATGAGCTCCTACGAGCAGTACTTC

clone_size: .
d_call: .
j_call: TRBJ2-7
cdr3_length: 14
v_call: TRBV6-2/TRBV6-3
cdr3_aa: CASILTSPMNEQYF
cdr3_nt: TGTGCCAGCATCCTCACTAGCCCCATGAACGAGCAGTACTTC

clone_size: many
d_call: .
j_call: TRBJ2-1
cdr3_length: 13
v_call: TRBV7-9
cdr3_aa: CASSLIADNEQFF
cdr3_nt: TGTGCCAGCAGCTTAATAGCGGACAATGAGCAGTTCTTC

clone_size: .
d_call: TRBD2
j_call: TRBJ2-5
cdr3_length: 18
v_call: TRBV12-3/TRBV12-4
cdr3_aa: CASSFLGEAGAYQETQYF
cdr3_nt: TGTGCCAGCAGTTTCTTAGGAGAAGCGGGGGCATACCAAGAGACCCAGTACTTC

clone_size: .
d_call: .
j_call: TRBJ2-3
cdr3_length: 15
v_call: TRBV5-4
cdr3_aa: CASSGTAEGTDTQYF
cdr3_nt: TGTGCCAGCAGCGGAACCGCGGAGGGAACAGATACGCAGTATTTT

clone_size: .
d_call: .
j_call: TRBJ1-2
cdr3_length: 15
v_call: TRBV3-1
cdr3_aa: CASSPGPGKNYGYTF
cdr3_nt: TGTGCCAGCAGCCCCGGCCCAGGAAAAAACTATGGCTACACCTTC

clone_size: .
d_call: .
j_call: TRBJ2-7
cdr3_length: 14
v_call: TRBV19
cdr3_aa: CASSRIDSVGEQYF
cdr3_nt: TGTGCCAGTAGTAGGATCGATTCGGTAGGCGAGCAGTACTTC

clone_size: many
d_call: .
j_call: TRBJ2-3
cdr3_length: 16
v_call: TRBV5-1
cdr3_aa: CASSFLGGTIPDTQYF
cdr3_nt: TGCGCCAGCAGCTTCTTAGGGGGAACTATTCCAGATACGCAGTATTTT

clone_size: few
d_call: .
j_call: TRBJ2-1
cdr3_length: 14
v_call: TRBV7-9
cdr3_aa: CASSLGQPNNEQFF
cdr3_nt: TGTGCCAGCAGCTTAGGTCAGCCTAACAATGAGCAGTTCTTC

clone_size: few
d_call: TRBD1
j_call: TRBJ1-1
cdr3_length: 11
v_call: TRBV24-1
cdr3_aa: CATRRQGGAFF
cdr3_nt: TGTGCCACCAGACGACAGGGAGGCGCTTTCTTT

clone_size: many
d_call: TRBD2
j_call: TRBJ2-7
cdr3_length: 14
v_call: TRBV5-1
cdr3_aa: CARRTGTRDDEQYF
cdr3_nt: TGCGCCAGGCGAACCGGGACTAGAGACGACGAGCAGTACTTC

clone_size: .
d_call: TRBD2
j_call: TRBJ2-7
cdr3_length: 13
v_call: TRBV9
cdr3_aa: CASSGEGFYEQYF
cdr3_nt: TGTGCCAGCAGCGGGGAGGGCTTCTACGAGCAGTACTTC

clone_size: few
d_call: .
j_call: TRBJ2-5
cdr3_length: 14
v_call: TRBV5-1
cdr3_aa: CASRFDRNQETQYF
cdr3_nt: TGCGCCAGCAGATTTGACCGCAACCAAGAGACCCAGTACTTC

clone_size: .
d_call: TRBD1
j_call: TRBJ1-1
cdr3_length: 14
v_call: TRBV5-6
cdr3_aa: CASSSGTGAPEAFF
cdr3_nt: TGTGCCAGCAGTTCCGGGACAGGGGCCCCTGAAGCTTTCTTT

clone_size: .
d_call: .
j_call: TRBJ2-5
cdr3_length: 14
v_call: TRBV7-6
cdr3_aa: CASSLARHGQTQYF
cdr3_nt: TGTGCCAGCAGCTTAGCGCGACACGGACAGACCCAGTACTTC

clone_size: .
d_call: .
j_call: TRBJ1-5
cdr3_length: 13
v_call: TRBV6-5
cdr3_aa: CASRRASGQPQHF
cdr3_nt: TGTGCCAGCAGACGGGCGTCAGGGCAGCCCCAGCATTTT

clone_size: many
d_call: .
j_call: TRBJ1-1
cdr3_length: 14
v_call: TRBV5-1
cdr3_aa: CASSLETGNTEAFF
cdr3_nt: TGTGCCAGCAGCTTGGAAACAGGCAACACTGAAGCTTTCTTT

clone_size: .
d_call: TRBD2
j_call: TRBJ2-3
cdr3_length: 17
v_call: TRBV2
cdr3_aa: CASAGGYLAGVTDTQYF
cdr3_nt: TGTGCCAGCGCGGGGGGATACCTAGCGGGAGTCACAGATACGCAGTATTTT

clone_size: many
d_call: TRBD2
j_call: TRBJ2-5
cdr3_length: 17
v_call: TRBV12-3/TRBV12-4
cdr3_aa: CASSWGLAGEGQETQYF
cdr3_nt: TGTGCCAGCAGTTGGGGACTAGCGGGAGAGGGGCAAGAGACCCAGTACTTC

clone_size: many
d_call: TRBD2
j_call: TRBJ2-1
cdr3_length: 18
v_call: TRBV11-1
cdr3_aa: CASSSYRLAGGLRSEQFF
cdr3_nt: TGTGCCAGCAGTTCTTACCGACTAGCGGGGGGCCTTAGAAGTGAGCAGTTCTTC

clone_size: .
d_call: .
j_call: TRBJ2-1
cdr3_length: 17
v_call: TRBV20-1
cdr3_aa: CSARDRVVLSSYNEQFF
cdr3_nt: TGCAGTGCTAGAGATAGGGTGGTGCTGAGCTCCTACAATGAGCAGTTCTTC

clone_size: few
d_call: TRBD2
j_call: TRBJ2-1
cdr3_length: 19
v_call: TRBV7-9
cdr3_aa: CASSLSTSGTAPYYNEQFF
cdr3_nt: TGTGCCAGCAGCTTATCTACTAGCGGGACCGCCCCCTACTACAATGAGCAGTTCTTC

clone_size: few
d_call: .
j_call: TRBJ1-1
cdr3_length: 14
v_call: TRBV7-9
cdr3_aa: CASSLGGQGTEAFF
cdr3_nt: TGTGCCAGCAGCTTAGGGGGCCAGGGCACTGAAGCTTTCTTT

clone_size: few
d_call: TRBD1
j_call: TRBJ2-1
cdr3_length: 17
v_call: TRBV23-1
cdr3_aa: CASSQPDPGQGANEQFF
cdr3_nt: TGCGCCAGCAGTCAACCTGATCCGGGACAGGGGGCCAATGAGCAGTTCTTC

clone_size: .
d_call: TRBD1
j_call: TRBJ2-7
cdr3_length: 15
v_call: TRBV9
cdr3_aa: CASSVTGGSSYEQYF
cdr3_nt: TGTGCCAGCAGCGTTACAGGGGGGAGCTCCTACGAGCAGTACTTC

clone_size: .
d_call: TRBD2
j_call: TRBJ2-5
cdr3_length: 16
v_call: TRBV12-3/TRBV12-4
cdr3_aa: CASSWTSGGASETQYF
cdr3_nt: TGTGCCAGCAGTTGGACTAGCGGGGGGGCCAGTGAGACCCAGTACTTC

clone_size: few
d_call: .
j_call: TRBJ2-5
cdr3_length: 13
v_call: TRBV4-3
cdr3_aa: CASSQDYHETQYF
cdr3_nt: TGCGCCAGCAGCCAAGATTACCACGAGACCCAGTACTTC

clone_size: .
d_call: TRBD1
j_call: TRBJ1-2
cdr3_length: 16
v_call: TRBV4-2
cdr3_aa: CASSQELQGTIYGYTF
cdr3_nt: TGTGCCAGCAGCCAGGAACTACAGGGGACGATCTATGGCTACACCTTC

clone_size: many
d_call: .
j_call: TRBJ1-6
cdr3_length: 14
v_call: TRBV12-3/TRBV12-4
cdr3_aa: CASSLWGEDSPLHF
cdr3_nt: TGTGCCAGCAGTTTATGGGGGGAAGATTCACCCCTCCACTTT

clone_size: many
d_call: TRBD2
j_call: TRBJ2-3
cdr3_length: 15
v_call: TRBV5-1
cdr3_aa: CASSLSGVNTDTQYF
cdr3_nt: TGCGCCAGCAGCTTGAGCGGGGTTAACACAGATACGCAGTATTTT

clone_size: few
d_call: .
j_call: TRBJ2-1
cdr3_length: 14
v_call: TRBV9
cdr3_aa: CASSVVGDPDEQFF
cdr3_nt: TGTGCCAGCAGCGTAGTAGGAGACCCGGATGAGCAGTTCTTC

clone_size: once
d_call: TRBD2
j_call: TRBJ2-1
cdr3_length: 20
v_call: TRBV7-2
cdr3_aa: CASSLALTSGRAKSYNEQFF
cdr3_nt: TGTGCCAGCAGCTTAGCGCTGACTAGCGGGAGGGCCAAATCCTACAATGAGCAGTTCTTC

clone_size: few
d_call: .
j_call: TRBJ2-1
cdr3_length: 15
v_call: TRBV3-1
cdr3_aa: CASSQGQGGYNEQFF
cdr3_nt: TGTGCCAGCAGCCAAGGCCAGGGGGGGTACAATGAGCAGTTCTTC

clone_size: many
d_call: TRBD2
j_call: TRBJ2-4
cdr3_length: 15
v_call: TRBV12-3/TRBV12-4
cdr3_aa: CASSFGRGNKNIQYF
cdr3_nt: TGTGCCAGCAGTTTCGGGAGGGGAAACAAAAACATTCAGTACTTC

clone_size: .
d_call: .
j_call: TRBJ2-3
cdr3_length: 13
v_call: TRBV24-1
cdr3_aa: CATSAGSWDTQYF
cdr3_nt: TGTGCCACCAGTGCGGGGTCATGGGATACGCAGTATTTT

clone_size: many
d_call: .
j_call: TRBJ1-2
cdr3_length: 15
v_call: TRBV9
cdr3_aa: CASSEGTLANYGYTF
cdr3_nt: TGTGCCAGCAGCGAGGGGACGCTTGCTAACTATGGCTACACCTTC

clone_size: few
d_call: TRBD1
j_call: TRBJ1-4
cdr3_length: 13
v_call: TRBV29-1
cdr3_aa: CSVGGGTNEKLFF
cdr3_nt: TGCAGCGTTGGAGGGGGCACTAATGAAAAACTGTTTTTT

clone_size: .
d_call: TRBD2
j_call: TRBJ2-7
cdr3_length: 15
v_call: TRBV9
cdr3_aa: CASSPHGGSIHEQYF
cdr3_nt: TGTGCCAGCAGTCCACACGGGGGGTCCATCCACGAGCAGTACTTC

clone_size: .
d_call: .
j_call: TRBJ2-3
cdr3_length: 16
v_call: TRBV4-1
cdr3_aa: CASSQPLEFSTDTQYF
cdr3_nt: TGCGCCAGCAGCCAACCGCTAGAGTTTAGCACAGATACGCAGTATTTT

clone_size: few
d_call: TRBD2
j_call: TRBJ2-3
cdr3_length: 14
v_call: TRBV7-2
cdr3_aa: CASSPGLAGDTQYF
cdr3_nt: TGTGCCAGCAGCCCGGGACTAGCGGGAGATACGCAGTATTTT

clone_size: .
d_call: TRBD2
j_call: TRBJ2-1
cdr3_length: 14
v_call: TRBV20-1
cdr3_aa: CSATGRGAGNEQFF
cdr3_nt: TGCAGTGCTACCGGGAGGGGGGCCGGGAATGAGCAGTTCTTC

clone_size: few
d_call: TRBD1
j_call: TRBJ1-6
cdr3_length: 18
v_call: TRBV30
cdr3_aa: CAWSVGTGRSSYNSPLHF
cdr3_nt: TGTGCCTGGAGTGTAGGGACAGGGAGGAGCTCCTATAATTCACCCCTCCACTTT

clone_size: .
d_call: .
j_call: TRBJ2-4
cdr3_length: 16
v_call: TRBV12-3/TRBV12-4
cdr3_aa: CASTRSGAVTKHIQYF
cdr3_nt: TGTGCCAGCACCCGGTCAGGGGCAGTTACCAAACACATTCAGTACTTC

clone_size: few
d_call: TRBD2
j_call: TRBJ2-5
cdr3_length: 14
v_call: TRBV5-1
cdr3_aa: CASSLKRGQETQYF
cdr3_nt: TGCGCCAGCAGCTTGAAGCGGGGACAAGAGACCCAGTACTTC

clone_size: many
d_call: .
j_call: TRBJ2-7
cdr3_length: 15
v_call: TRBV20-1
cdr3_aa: CSARDLAGSSYEQYF
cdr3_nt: TGCAGTGCTAGAGATCTGGCAGGGAGCTCCTACGAGCAGTACTTC

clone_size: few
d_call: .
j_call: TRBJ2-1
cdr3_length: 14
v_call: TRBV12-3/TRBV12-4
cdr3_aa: CASSLVGGYNEQFF
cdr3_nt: TGTGCCAGCAGTTTAGTGGGGGGCTACAATGAGCAGTTCTTC

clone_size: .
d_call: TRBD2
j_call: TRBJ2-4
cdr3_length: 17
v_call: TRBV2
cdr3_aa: CASSGTSGGLAKNIQYF
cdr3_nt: TGTGCCAGCTCCGGGACTAGCGGGGGACTAGCCAAAAACATTCAGTACTTC

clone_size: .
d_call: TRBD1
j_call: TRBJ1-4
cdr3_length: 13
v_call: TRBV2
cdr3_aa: CASEGQVDEKLFF
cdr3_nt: TGTGCCAGCGAAGGACAGGTCGATGAAAAACTGTTTTTT

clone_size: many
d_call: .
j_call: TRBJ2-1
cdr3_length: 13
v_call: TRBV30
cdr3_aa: CAWTPSASGEQFF
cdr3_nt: TGTGCCTGGACCCCCAGCGCCAGTGGTGAGCAGTTCTTC

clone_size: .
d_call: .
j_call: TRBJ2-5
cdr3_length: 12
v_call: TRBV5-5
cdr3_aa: CASSLPRETQYF
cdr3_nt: TGTGCCAGCAGCTTGCCCCGGGAGACCCAGTACTTC

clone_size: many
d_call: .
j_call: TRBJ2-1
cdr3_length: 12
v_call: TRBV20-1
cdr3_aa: CSASGSVNEQFF
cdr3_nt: TGCAGTGCTTCTGGGAGCGTTAATGAGCAGTTCTTC

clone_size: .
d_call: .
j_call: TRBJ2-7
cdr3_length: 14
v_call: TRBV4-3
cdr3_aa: CASSPFVTSYEQYF
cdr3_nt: TGCGCCAGCAGCCCCTTTGTGACTTCCTACGAGCAGTACTTC

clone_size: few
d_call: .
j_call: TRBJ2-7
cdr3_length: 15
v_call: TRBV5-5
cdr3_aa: CASSQEGHRTYEQYF
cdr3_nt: TGTGCCAGCAGCCAAGAGGGGCACAGAACCTACGAGCAGTACTTC